What follows are 30 T cell receptor beta chains derived from one specimen sequenced in a study of blood T cell repertoires in COVID-19. Sequencing was performed with immunoSEQ multiplex PCR; in TCRdb, only in-frame clones are kept and a portion is missing. This sample has a few hundred thousand clones, with 88% found just once. The source material was peripheral blood. The receptors were gathered from a woman between 65 and 79 years old with COVID-19, enrolled during active disease.

The chain joins TRBV18 to TRBJ2-3, with D possibly TRBD2 on 6 matching bases. Germline V lookup: CDR1 KGHSH, CDR2 LQKENI. The CDR3 is 16 amino acids. Trimming pared 2 bases from V and 2 bases from J, leaving 14 bases between. The CDR3 sequence is CASSPNSGTFTDTQYF. CDR3 sequence (DNA): TGTGCCAGCTCACCAAACTCCGGGACTTTCACAGATACGCAGTATTTT.

This clone was seen a single time. Written as DNA, the CDR3 is TGTGCCAGCAGTTTGGGACAGGGTATTTCCTACGAGCAGTACTTC. Amino acids: CASSLGQGISYEQYF. This chain joins TRBV27 and TRBJ2-7, with 9 bases that match TRBD1. Germline V gives CDR1 MNHEY, CDR2 SMNVEV (reference sequence). V was pared by 3 bases and J by 1 base, with 4 bases of the junction left unmatched. The CDR3 is 15 amino acids.

The V gene is TRBV6-2 or TRBV6-3, the J gene TRBJ2-7; 9 bases are a match to TRBD2. Looked up from germline, CDR1 is MNHEY and CDR2 is SVGEGT. V lost 5 bases, J lost 5 bases, and 7 bases stayed unmatched. The CDR3 loop spans 14 amino acids. The DNA for the CDR3 is TGTGCCAGCAGTACCGGGACTAGCCAAAACGAGCAGTACTTC. Amino acids: CASSTGTSQNEQYF.

The chain carries TRBV28 and TRBJ1-2, with TRBD1 matching 7 bases. J gave up 2 bases and V 7 bases, and 4 bases lay outside the gene matches. The germline V gene has CDR1 MDHEN and CDR2 SYDVKM. This CDR3 region has 13 residues. In DNA, the CDR3 is TGTGCCAGCAAGGGGGCAGGGAACTATGGCTACACCTTC. The encoded protein is CASKGAGNYGYTF.

The chain links TRBV3-1 (or the pseudogene TRBV3-2) to TRBJ1-4, with D possibly being TRBD1 (6 bases). V was cut by 5 bases and J by 0 bases, with 19 bases left in between. The CDR3 contains 18 residues. CDR1 is LGHDT, CDR2 YNNKEL, per germline (reference sequence). This chain's CDR3 is CASSIAAGAAATNEKLFF. The CDR3 nucleotides read TGTGCCAGCAGCATCGCCGCAGGGGCCGCAGCAACTAATGAAAAACTGTTTTTT.

The chain combines TRBV5-1 with TRBJ1-1; D remains ambiguous. This CDR3 is built from 17 residues. Per germline, CDR1 SGHRS and CDR2 YFSETQ. V was clipped by 0 bases and J by 4 bases, with 19 bases between them. The CDR3 loop reads CASSLDYGVRFGTEAFF. The CDR3 nucleotides are TGCGCCAGCAGCTTGGACTACGGGGTGCGGTTTGGCACTGAAGCTTTCTTT. The full variable domain, completed using reference TRBV5-1 and TRBJ1-1, is KAGVTQTPRYLIKTRGQQVTLSCSPISGHRSVSWYQQTPGQGLQFLFEYFSETQRNKGNFPGRFSGRQFSNSRSEMNVSTLELGDSALYLCASSLDYGVRFGTEAFFGQGTRLTVV.

This chain joins TRBV3-1 (or the pseudogene TRBV3-2) and TRBJ1-2; the D is unclear. V was shortened by 1 base and J by 5 bases, with 14 bases between the two germline ends. CDR3 size: 15 residues. Germline CDR1 is LGHDT and CDR2 is YNNKEL (reference sequence). The CDR3, as DNA: TGTGCCAGCAGCCAAGGGCTACAGTCTCGTTATGGCTACACCTTC. Residues: CASSQGLQSRYGYTF.

V usage is TRBV28 and J usage is TRBJ1-2, with unresolved D. CDR1 is MDHEN and CDR2 is SYDVKM in the germline V gene. V was pared by 5 bases and J by 0 bases, with 19 bases between. This CDR3 contains 17 residues. The CDR3 nucleotides are TGTGCCAGCAGTCCCCCTCCCGTTCGTCCCCCTAACTATGGCTACACCTTC. Residues: CASSPPPVRPPNYGYTF.

This clone was picked up a small number of times. V is TRBV3-1 (or the pseudogene TRBV3-2) and J is TRBJ2-7, with D perhaps matching TRBD1 (6 bases). Trimming took 5 bases from V and 12 from J, leaving 14 bases between them. The germline V gene has CDR1 LGHDT and CDR2 YNNKEL (reference sequence). The CDR3 totals 11 residues. The CDR3 here is CASSSGQGRYF. The CDR3 region has the DNA TGTGCCAGCAGCTCCGGGCAGGGGCGGTACTTC.

As DNA, the CDR3 is TGTGCCAGCAGCTTAGTTAACACAGCCCCCGGGGACACCATATATTTT. Translation: CASSLVNTAPGDTIYF. The chain has TRBV7-2 and TRBJ1-3; no reliable D call. Trimming removed 1 base at V and 8 bases at J, with 18 bases between. Germline V gives CDR1 SGHTA, CDR2 FQGNSA. The CDR3 length is 16 residues.

The chain is built from TRBV6-5 and TRBJ1-2, with 10 bases aligning to TRBD1. This CDR3 has 15 amino acids. V shed 8 bases, J shed 1 base, and the junction held 7 bases outside the gene matches. Per germline, CDR1 MNHEY and CDR2 SVGAGI. CDR3 in DNA: TGTGCCAGCTCCTGGGACAGGGGAGTTAACTATGGCTACACCTTC. Protein sequence: CASSWDRGVNYGYTF.

This chain uses TRBV6-2 or TRBV6-3 with TRBJ2-7, with unresolved D. Looked up from germline, CDR1 is MNHEY and CDR2 is SVGEGT. This CDR3 is built from 12 residues. V lost 3 bases and J lost 3, with 6 bases in between. The CDR3: CASSYPRYEQYF. CDR3 sequence (DNA): TGTGCCAGCAGTTATCCGCGCTACGAGCAGTACTTC.

The rearrangement joins TRBV13 to TRBJ2-3; possible D gene TRBD2, 6 bases. Trimming took 5 bases from V and 4 from J, leaving 19 bases between them. The CDR3 has 16 amino acids. Germline V lookup: CDR1 PRHDT, CDR2 FYEKMQ (reference sequence). The CDR3 loop is CASSPLKSGSPDTQYF. The CDR3 DNA reads as TGTGCCAGCAGCCCCCTGAAAAGCGGGTCCCCAGATACGCAGTATTTT.

The chain couples TRBV4-1 to TRBJ2-7; 11 positions agree with TRBD2. The J segment lost 6 bases and the V segment lost 5 bases, leaving 6 bases of the junction unmatched. Germline lookup yields CDR1 MGHRA and CDR2 YSYEKL. The CDR3 contains 14 residues. The DNA for the CDR3 is TGCGCCAGCAGCGCACTAGCGGGAGATCTCGAGCAGTACTTC. Translation gives CASSALAGDLEQYF.

In regard to this clone: One end of the junction varies from germline; a read error may be responsible. The chain uses TRBV10-3 and TRBJ1-2; unclear D gene. Germline CDR1 ENHRY, CDR2 SYGVKD. The CDR3 runs to 14 residues. CDR3 sequence reads: CAVSEGGSNYGYTF. The CDR3 nucleotides are TGTGCCGTCAGTGAGGGCGGTTCTAACTATGGCTACACCTTC.

This chain connects TRBV19 to TRBJ1-6; 7 positions agree with TRBD1. V was pared by 3 bases and J by 10 bases, with 9 bases of the junction left unmatched. Germline V gene data show CDR1 as LNHDA and CDR2 as SQIVND (reference sequence). CDR3 size: 15 residues. The CDR3 is CASSMSEGARSPLHF. DNA for the CDR3: TGTGCCAGTAGTATGTCTGAGGGGGCGCGATCACCCCTCCACTTT.

This rearrangement joins TRBV15 to TRBJ1-5, with a weak D call TRBD1 (6 bases). The CDR3 sequence is 16 residues long. The V gene lost 0 bases and the J gene lost 4 bases, with 13 bases spanning the gap. Looked up from germline, CDR1 is LNHNV and CDR2 is YYDKDF (reference sequence). The DNA for the CDR3 is TGTGCCACCAGCAGAGATTTCTGGACAGCAAATCAGCCCCAGCATTTT. It specifies CATSRDFWTANQPQHF.

In this sample, this clone turned up once. The rearrangement uses TRBV4-3 and TRBJ2-2, with D maybe TRBD2 (5 bases). The CDR3 is 16 amino acids. Per the germline V gene, CDR1 is LGHNA and CDR2 is YSLEER. V was clipped by 5 bases and J by 0 bases, with 13 bases between them. CDR3 DNA sequence: TGCGCCAGCAGCACCCGTGAGGGCCCGAACACCGGGGAGCTGTTTTTT. Its translation is CASSTREGPNTGELFF.

This clone has more than one count but fewer than ten. This rearrangement joins TRBV4-1 to TRBJ1-1; the D gene is possibly TRBD1 (5 bases). This CDR3 has 15 amino acids. Per the germline V gene, CDR1 is MGHRA and CDR2 is YSYEKL. Trimming took off 4 bases at V and 2 bases at J, with 14 bases between the two ends. The CDR3 DNA reads as TGCGCCAGCAGCCTGGGGCGAGCCGTAAACACTGAAGCTTTCTTT. It specifies CASSLGRAVNTEAFF.

In DNA, the CDR3 is TGTGCCAGCAGCCCCCAGCGGAGCTCCTATAATTCACCCCTCCACTTT. The encoded protein is CASSPQRSSYNSPLHF. The rearrangement links TRBV7-3 to TRBJ1-6; D ambiguous. This CDR3 region has 16 residues. The V and J ends lost 5 bases and 0 bases respectively, with 11 bases between them. CDR1 SGHTA and CDR2 FQGTGA come from the germline V gene.

Only a few counts were recorded for this clone. Compared with germline, one end of the junction differs, possibly owing to a read error. The J gene is TRBJ1-2, the V gene TRBV19; D not certain. CDR3 length: 11 residues. Germline CDR1 and CDR2: LNHDA and SQIVND (reference sequence). CDR3 residues: CASSIGRGLAF. CDR3 bases: TGTGCCAGTAGTATAGGACGGGGTTTAGCCTTC.

This clone was observed at least ten times. The genes are TRBV5-1 and TRBJ2-2, with 7 bases lining up with TRBD1. This CDR3 contains 16 residues. V shed 1 base and J 0 bases; nucleotides not matched to a gene: 3. Germline values: CDR1 SGHRS, CDR2 YFSETQ. CDR3 nucleotides: TGCGCCAGCAGCTTGAGACAGGGCACGAACACCGGGGAGCTGTTTTTT. Its translation is CASSLRQGTNTGELFF.

V and J are TRBV5-1 and TRBJ2-7; 11 positions agree with TRBD1. Germline V gives CDR1 SGHRS, CDR2 YFSETQ. This CDR3 has 14 amino acids. V shed 4 bases and J 8 bases; nucleotides not matched to a gene: 8. CDR3 protein: CASSLRTGGDKQYF. CDR3 sequence (DNA): TGCGCCAGCAGCCTCCGGACAGGGGGCGACAAGCAGTACTTC.

The rearrangement uses TRBV19 and TRBJ1-1; a possible D gene is TRBD1 (5 bases). Trimming shortened V by 5 bases and J by 6 bases, and 13 bases separated the two germline ends. CDR3 size: 13 residues. CDR1 is LNHDA, CDR2 SQIVND, per germline (reference sequence). Here the CDR3 reads CASSPGAGAEAFF. The CDR3 region has the DNA TGTGCCAGTAGTCCCGGAGCGGGGGCTGAAGCTTTCTTT.

CDR3 DNA sequence: TGTGCCAGCAGCTCCCGAACCCTCGCGGGAGCTTTGGAGACCCAGTACTTC. As protein: CASSSRTLAGALETQYF. The chain links TRBV4-2 to TRBJ2-5; 7 nucleotides align to TRBD2. There are 17 residues in the CDR3. Trimming removed 5 bases from V and 5 bases from J; junction bases left unmatched: 17. Germline V gene lookup returns CDR1 LGHNA and CDR2 YNFKEQ.

This sequence joins TRBV6-5 and TRBJ2-3, with D maybe TRBD2 (6 bases). Trimming shortened V by 2 bases and J by 3 bases, and 12 bases separated the two germline ends. The CDR3 runs 15 residues. Looked up from germline, CDR1 is MNHEY and CDR2 is SVGAGI. CDR3 sequence (DNA): TGTGCCAGCAGTTACGTGGCAGGGAGGACAGATACGCAGTATTTT. Its translation: CASSYVAGRTDTQYF.

This chain's CDR3 is CAWSPPTGGGTQYF. CDR3 nucleotides: TGTGCCTGGAGCCCTCCTACAGGCGGGGGGACCCAGTACTTC. The chain couples TRBV30 to TRBJ2-5, with 7 bases fitting TRBD2. Germline CDR1 GTSNPN, CDR2 SVGIG (reference sequence). Trimming took 3 bases from V and 7 from J; bases not matched to a gene: 11. The CDR3 sequence is 14 residues long.

The chain is built from TRBV6-6 and TRBJ2-7; 7 nucleotides align to TRBD1. V gave up 4 bases and J gave up 4 bases; unmatched junction bases: 4. This CDR3 region has 13 residues. Per germline, CDR1 MNHNY and CDR2 SVGAGI (reference sequence). The CDR3 region has the DNA TGTGCCAGCAGTTCACAGGGGATTTACGAGCAGTACTTC. Its protein is CASSSQGIYEQYF.

V usage is TRBV5-4 and J usage is TRBJ1-2, with D hard to call. Germline assignment: CDR1 SGHNT and CDR2 YYREEE (reference sequence). There are 14 residues in the CDR3. V was cut by 0 bases and J by 4 bases, with 10 bases left in between. In DNA form, the CDR3 reads TGTGCCAGCAGCTTGGTAGGAGGTTTCTATGGCTACACCTTC. Translated: CASSLVGGFYGYTF.

The rearrangement uses TRBV21-1 and TRBJ2-7; the DNA was not compared with TRBD1, the D call given in the table. TRBV21-1 is designated a pseudogene. The CDR3 runs 15 residues. Written as DNA, the CDR3 is TGTGCCAGCAGCAGTAGGACACAGGATACCTACGAGCAGTACTTC. Encoded protein: CASSSRTQDTYEQYF.